This T cell receptor (beta chain) was sequenced during a study of blood T cells in healthy people across ages (dated by TCRdb to the mid-2010s). A note on the overall study: In model experiments, template switching captured about one uniquely barcoded TCR beta cDNA molecule for every two T cells. Age-related changes in TCR beta repertoire diversity were measured in the study by deep sequencing normalized with unique cDNA molecular identifiers. Four age groups were formed from the donors: young (average 16 years), middle-aged (approximately 41), aged (62) and long-lived (roughly 88). To avoid experimental bias, donors of different ages were distributed randomly across sequencing lanes. The study analyzed two additional independent replicas of 1 million unique cDNA reads from the same blood draw for two donors, one aged 18 to 30 and one aged 80 or older. Overall results and qualifications from the work: Because donor CMV infection status was unknown, age-related changes in expanded clonotypes were potentially confounded. Because profiling used bulk unsorted PBMCs, naive and antigen-experienced compartments could not be compared conclusively. Total diversity estimates from one million sequenced T cells were considered lower bounds and underestimates. Observed TCR beta diversity correlated strongly with the percentage of naive T cells measured by flow cytometry. Compared with the aged group, the long-lived group had more naive CD4+ T cells, fewer expanded clones and increased TCR diversity, suggesting age selection. Observed TCR beta diversity per million T cells fell roughly linearly with age, and a significant reduction was already apparent by age roughly 41.

Library method: 5' RACE. The second PCR ran for about 7 to 11 cycles and used a J-beta primer mix along with a sample-barcoded 5' primer. Each TCR beta cDNA molecule received a unique molecular identifier from a template-switch 5' adaptor carrying 12 random nucleotides. At least 2.5 million CDR3-containing paired-end reads were obtained from each sample. All of the RNA was converted into first-strand cDNA using the Mint cDNA synthesis kit, with a TRBC-specific oligonucleotide serving as the primer. All cDNA was treated with uracil-DNA glycosylase and then went through a first 18-cycle PCR with the universal primers M1SS and BC2_uni_R. As for how the authors treated the data: Normalization of each sample was performed by random selection of 1 million high-quality reads, each carrying a distinct molecular identifier. Reads sharing molecular identifiers were discarded rather than binned into consensus sequences. MiTCR, set to a Q25 quality threshold and the strictest error-elimination algorithm, was used for CDR3 identification, clonotype clustering and error correction. A nonparametric unseen species model with Euler transformation was used to estimate a lower bound on total TCR beta diversity. The public reads were run again by TCRdb, first through fastp at Q25 and then through MiXCR, and only productive beta chains were kept. Every CDR3 protein is listed once, alongside the most common genes and DNA of its rows. TCRdb's processing, not the authors', yielded these V and J calls. This sample comprises roughly 1.9 million distinct CDR3 sequences, around 42% of them detected only once. The biggest ten clones account for 23% of the sample.

As to this clonotype: The antigen it binds to is not known. No much larger clonotype is one base removed from it; base qualities were not supplied.

From V the trimming removes 6 bases and from J it removes 6 bases, while the gene matches leave 8 bases of the junction unaccounted for. Based on the germline V gene (reference sequence), the CDR1 and CDR2 sequences are DFQATT and SNEGSKA. The CDR3, cysteine through phenylalanine, is 13 amino acids long. Only the CDR3 portion is preserved as DNA: 39 bases, with reading frame beginning at the first base. Donors were a few dozen systemically healthy Caucasian individuals from Russia aged roughly 6 to 90 years. Ten milliliters of peripheral blood were drawn from each donor into EDTA-treated Vacutainer tubes. Ficoll-Paque density-gradient centrifugation was used to isolate PBMCs, with at least 7 million per sample. Trizol reagent was used to extract total RNA from the PBMCs, yielding at least 6 micrograms per sample. Naive CD45RAhigh/CD27high T cell percentages were measured by flow cytometry on a PBMC aliquot from every donor.

Sequencing was performed on blood. This receptor was identified in a human donor in good health. The chain is encoded by TRBV20-1 joined to TRBJ1-5, with 7 bases in between that match TRBD1. CDR3 sequence: CSARQGGIQPQHF. The nucleotide sequence reads TGCAGTGCAAGACAGGGCGGGATTCAGCCCCAGCATTTT.